A single sample gave rise to the 8 T cell receptor beta chains below, sequenced in a study of cytomegalovirus exposure and HLA in healthy donors (dated by TCRdb to the late 2010s). The protocol used for the library was the immunoSEQ multiplex PCR assay. As stored in TCRdb, this immuneACCESS dataset retains in-frame rearrangements with V and J assigned. A fraction of the clones does not appear; measured against another copy, unresolved V genes explain less than half of the discrepancy, and the remainder lacks a known reason. For this sample there are tens of thousands of clones; 85% to 90% appear just once. The top ten clonotypes cover 1.7% of the sample. The specimen was PBMCs. The receptors derive from a woman under 30 in good health and CMV-seronegative.

This rearrangement joins TRBV28 to TRBJ2-1; 13 bases map to TRBD2. The CDR3 totals 17 residues. Germline V gene data show CDR1 as MDHEN and CDR2 as SYDVKM. Trimming at V came to 6 bases and at J to 4 bases, leaving 9 bases not matched to a gene. Here the CDR3 reads CASRRTSGSLAYNEQFF. The CDR3 DNA sequence: TGTGCCAGCAGGCGGACTAGCGGGAGTTTGGCATACAATGAGCAGTTCTTC. The full variable domain, completed using reference TRBV28 and TRBJ2-1, is DVKVTQSSRYLVKRTGEKVFLECVQDMDHENMFWYRQDPGLGLRLIYFSYDVKMKEKGDIPEGYSVSREKKERFSLILESASTNQTSMYLCASRRTSGSLAYNEQFFGPGTRLTVL.

The chain has TRBV7-2 and TRBJ2-7; D unclear. The germline V gene encodes CDR1 SGHTA and CDR2 FQGNSA. V lost 6 bases to trimming and J lost 0 bases, with 6 bases between them. CDR3 size: 12 residues. This chain's CDR3 is CASRRSSYEQYF. The CDR3 region has the DNA TGTGCCAGCAGAAGGAGCTCCTACGAGCAGTACTTC.

This chain uses TRBV27 with TRBJ2-3; 10 bases agree with TRBD2. This CDR3 has 21 residues. Germline trimming cut 3 bases from V and 0 bases from J; bases unmatched to any gene: 18. Germline CDR1 reads MNHEY; CDR2 reads SMNVEV (reference sequence). CDR3 sequence reads: CASSFHARPSGGETSTDTQYF. CDR3 DNA: TGTGCCAGCAGTTTCCACGCTCGGCCCAGCGGGGGGGAAACAAGCACAGATACGCAGTATTTT.

V usage is TRBV19 and J usage is TRBJ1-4; the D is unclear. The CDR3 length is 13 residues. Germline loops: CDR1 LNHDA, CDR2 SQIVND (reference sequence). V gave up 8 bases and J gave up 0 bases, with 7 bases separating them. CDR3 sequence (DNA): TGTGCCAGTGGAGAAGCAACTAATGAAAAACTGTTTTTT. Translating gives CASGEATNEKLFF.

A note on this clone: One end of the junction fails to match germline, which may point to a read error. The chain employs TRBV5-6 and TRBJ2-7; D not certain. The CDR3 sequence is 10 residues long. CDR1 is SGHDT and CDR2 is YYEEEE in the germline V gene. The CDR3 region has the DNA TGTGCCAGCAGCTTGTGGCACAGCTGCTTC. This encodes CASSLWHSCF.

This rearrangement joins TRBV27 to TRBJ1-2; D is perhaps TRBD1 (5 bases). V was cut by 5 bases and J by 5 bases, with 6 bases left in between. CDR3 length equals 11 residues. Germline V gene lookup returns CDR1 MNHEY and CDR2 SMNVEV (reference sequence). The CDR3: CASSPGYGYTF. CDR3 nucleotide sequence: TGTGCCAGCAGTCCAGGGTATGGCTACACCTTC.

This clone is a singleton in its sample. The genes are TRBV23-1 and TRBJ2-7, with 14 bases matching TRBD2. TRBV23-1 is filed as an ORF, its function uncertain. V trimming: 2 bases; J trimming: 5 bases; junction bases outside the gene matches: 8. The CDR3 has 17 residues. The CDR3 protein is CASSQNPRLAGGNEQYF. For the CDR3, the DNA is TGCGCCAGCAGTCAAAATCCCCGACTAGCGGGAGGGAACGAGCAGTACTTC.

The table lists this clone with a count of one. This chain joins TRBV4-2 and TRBJ1-1; perhaps TRBD1 as D (5 bases). The length of the CDR3 is 17 residues. Deletions cut 1 base from V and 0 bases from J, with 15 bases between. Per the germline V gene, CDR1 is LGHNA and CDR2 is YNFKEQ. The CDR3 nucleotides read TGTGCCAGCAGCCAAGCTGCGGGACGGTTACTGAACACTGAAGCTTTCTTT. This gives the protein CASSQAAGRLLNTEAFF.